The sequence of this T cell receptor (beta chain) was determined in a study of shared clonotypes between healthy human individuals. V shed 0 bases and J shed 8 bases, with 14 bases lying between them. The germline gives CDR1 SGHDN, CDR2 FVKESK. This CDR3 is built from 15 residues. Generated by immunoSEQ multiplex PCR, the TCRdb table keeps only in-frame clones and is missing some. The top ten clones hold roughly 0.23% of a sample with about 800,000 clones, about 96% of them seen once. CD8 cells classed as naive were CD45RO-negative and positively selected for CCR7, excluding terminally differentiated effector memory CD45RA+ cells. Every one of the donors was a Caucasian adult that lived in Nashville, Tennessee.

The gene calls are TRBV14 and TRBJ2-1; D is perhaps TRBD2 (6 bases). This sequence originates from a man in his thirties or forties in good health. What was sequenced was naive CD8+ T cells sorted from blood. The CDR3 sequence is CASSQDAGTWYEQFF. The CDR3, as DNA: TGTGCCAGCAGCCAAGACGCCGGGACTTGGTATGAGCAGTTCTTC.